This T cell receptor beta chain stems from a study of control samples from healthy donors and cancer patients. Sequencing used immunoSEQ multiplex PCR; TCRdb keeps in-frame clones, though not all of them. In the table there are more than 75,000 clones, about 90% of which are singletons. The CDR3 is made up of 14 amino acids. V was pared by 4 bases and J by 6 bases, with 11 bases between. CDR1 and CDR2 (germline): SGDLS, YYNGEE. The chain carries TRBV9 and TRBJ1-6; unclear D gene. Sequencing input: blood. The TCR originated in a man over 45 in good health. DNA for the CDR3: TGTGCCAGCAGCTCAGGAGTAGGTAATTCACCCCTCCACTTT. It is translated as CASSSGVGNSPLHF.